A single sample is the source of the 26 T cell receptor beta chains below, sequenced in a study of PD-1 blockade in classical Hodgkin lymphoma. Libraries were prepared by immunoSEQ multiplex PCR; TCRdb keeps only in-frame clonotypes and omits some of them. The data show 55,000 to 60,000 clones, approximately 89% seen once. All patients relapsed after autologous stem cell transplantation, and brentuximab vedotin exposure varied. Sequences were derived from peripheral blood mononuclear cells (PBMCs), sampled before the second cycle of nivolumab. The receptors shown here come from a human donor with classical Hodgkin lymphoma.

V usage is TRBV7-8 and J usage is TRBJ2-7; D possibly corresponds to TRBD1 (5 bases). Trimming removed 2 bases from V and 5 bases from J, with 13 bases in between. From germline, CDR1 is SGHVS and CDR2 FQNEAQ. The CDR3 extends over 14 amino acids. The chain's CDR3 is CASSLMGRSDEQYF. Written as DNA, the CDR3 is TGTGCCAGCAGCTTAATGGGGCGGTCGGACGAGCAGTACTTC.

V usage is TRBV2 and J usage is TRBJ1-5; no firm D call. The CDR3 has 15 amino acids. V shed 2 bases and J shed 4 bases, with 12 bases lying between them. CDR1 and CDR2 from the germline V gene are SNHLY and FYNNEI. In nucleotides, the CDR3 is TGTGCCAGCAGTGAACTTCTGGGGATAAATCAGCCCCAGCATTTT. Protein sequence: CASSELLGINQPQHF.

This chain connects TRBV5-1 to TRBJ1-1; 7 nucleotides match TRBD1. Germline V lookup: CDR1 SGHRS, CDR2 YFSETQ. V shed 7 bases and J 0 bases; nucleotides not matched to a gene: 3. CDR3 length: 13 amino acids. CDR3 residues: CASGDRVNTEAFF. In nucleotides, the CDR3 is TGCGCCAGCGGAGACAGGGTGAACACTGAAGCTTTCTTT.

The CDR3 nucleotides read TGTGCCAGCAGTTTGAGGACGGTGAACAATGAGCAGTTCTTC. Amino acids: CASSLRTVNNEQFF. V usage is TRBV28 and J usage is TRBJ2-1; the D is unclear. The CDR3 loop spans 14 amino acids. Trimming took 3 bases from V and 5 from J, leaving 11 bases between them. Germline-derived CDR1 and CDR2 are MDHEN and SYDVKM.

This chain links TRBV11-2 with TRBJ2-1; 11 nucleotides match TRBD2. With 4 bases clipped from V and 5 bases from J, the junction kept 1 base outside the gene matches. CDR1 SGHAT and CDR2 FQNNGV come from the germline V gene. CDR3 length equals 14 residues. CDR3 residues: CASSWGLADNEQFF. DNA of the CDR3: TGTGCCAGCAGCTGGGGACTAGCGGACAATGAGCAGTTCTTC. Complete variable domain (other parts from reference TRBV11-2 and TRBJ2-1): EAGVAQSPRYKIIEKRQSVAFWCNPISGHATLYWYQQILGQGPKLLIQFQNNGVVDDSQLPKDRFSAERLKGVDSTLKIQPAKLEDSAVYLCASSWGLADNEQFFGPGTRLTVL.

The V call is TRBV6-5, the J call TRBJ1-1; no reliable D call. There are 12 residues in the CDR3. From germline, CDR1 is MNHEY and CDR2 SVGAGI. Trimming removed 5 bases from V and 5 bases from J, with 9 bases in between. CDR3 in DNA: TGTGCCAGCAGTCTTGCGGGGACTGAAGCTTTCTTT. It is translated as CASSLAGTEAFF.

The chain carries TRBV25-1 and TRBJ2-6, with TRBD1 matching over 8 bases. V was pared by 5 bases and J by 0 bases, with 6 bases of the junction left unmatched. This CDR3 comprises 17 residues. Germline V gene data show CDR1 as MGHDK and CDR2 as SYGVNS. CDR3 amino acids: CASSLTGATSGANVLTF. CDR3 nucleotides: TGTGCCAGCAGTTTGACAGGGGCTACCTCTGGGGCCAACGTCCTGACTTTC.

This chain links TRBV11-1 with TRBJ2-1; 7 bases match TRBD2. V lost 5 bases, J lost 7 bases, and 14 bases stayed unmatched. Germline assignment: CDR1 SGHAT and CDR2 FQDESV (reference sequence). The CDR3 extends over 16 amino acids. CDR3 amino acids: CASSPGLVRPANEQFF. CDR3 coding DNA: TGTGCCAGCAGCCCTGGACTAGTCAGGCCCGCGAATGAGCAGTTCTTC.

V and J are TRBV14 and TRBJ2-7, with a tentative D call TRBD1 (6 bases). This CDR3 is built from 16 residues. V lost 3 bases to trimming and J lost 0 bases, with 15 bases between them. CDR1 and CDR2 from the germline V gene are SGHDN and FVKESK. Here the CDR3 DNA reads TGTGCCAGCAGCCATGTAGAGACAGGTCTCTCCTACGAGCAGTACTTC. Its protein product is CASSHVETGLSYEQYF. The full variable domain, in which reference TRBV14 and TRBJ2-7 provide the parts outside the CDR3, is EAGVTQFPSHSVIEKGQTVTLRCDPISGHDNLYWYRRVMGKEIKFLLHFVKESKQDESGMPNNRFLAERTGGTYSTLKVQPAELEDSGVYFCASSHVETGLSYEQYFGPGTRLTVT.

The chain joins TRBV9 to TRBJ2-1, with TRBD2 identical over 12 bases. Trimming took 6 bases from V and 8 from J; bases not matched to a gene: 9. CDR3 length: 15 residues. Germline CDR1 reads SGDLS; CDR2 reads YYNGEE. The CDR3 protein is CASTLGTSGLDEQFF. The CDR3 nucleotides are TGTGCCAGCACCCTAGGGACTAGCGGGCTGGATGAGCAGTTCTTC.

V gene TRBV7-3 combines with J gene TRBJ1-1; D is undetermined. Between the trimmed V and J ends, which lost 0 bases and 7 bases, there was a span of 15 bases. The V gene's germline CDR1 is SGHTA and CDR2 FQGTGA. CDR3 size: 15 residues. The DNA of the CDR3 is TGTGCCAGCAGCTTAACAGGGCAGCTCATCAGTGAAGCTTTCTTT. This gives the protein CASSLTGQLISEAFF.

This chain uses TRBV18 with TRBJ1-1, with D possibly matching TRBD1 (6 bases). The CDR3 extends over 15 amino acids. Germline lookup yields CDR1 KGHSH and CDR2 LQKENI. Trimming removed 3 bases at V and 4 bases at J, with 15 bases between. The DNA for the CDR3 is TGTGCCAGCTCACCTACTTGGACAGCTGGCACTGAAGCTTTCTTT. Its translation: CASSPTWTAGTEAFF.

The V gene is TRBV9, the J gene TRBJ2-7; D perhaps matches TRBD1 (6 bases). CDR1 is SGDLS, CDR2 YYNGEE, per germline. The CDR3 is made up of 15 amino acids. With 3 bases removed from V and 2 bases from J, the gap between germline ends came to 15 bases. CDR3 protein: CASSAPSGDPYEQYF. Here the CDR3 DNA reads TGTGCCAGCAGCGCCCCATCAGGGGATCCCTACGAGCAGTACTTC. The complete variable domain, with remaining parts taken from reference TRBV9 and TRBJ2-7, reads DSGVTQTPKHLITATGQRVTLRCSPRSGDLSVYWYQQSLDQGLQFLIQYYNGEERAKGNILERFSAQQFPDLHSELNLSSLELGDSALYFCASSAPSGDPYEQYFGPGTRLTVT.

CDR3 sequence reads: CASSPSGHQSYEQYF. The CDR3 DNA follows: TGTGCCAGCAGCCCGTCCGGACATCAGTCCTACGAGCAGTACTTC. The rearrangement uses TRBV9 and TRBJ2-7; D might be TRBD1 (5 bases). V was cut by 4 bases and J by 1 base, with 15 bases left in between. Germline CDR1 is SGDLS and CDR2 is YYNGEE. CDR3 length: 15 residues.

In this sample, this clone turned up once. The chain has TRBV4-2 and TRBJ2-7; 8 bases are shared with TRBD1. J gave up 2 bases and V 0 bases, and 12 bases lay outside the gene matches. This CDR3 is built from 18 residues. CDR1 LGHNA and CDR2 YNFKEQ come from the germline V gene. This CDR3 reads CASSQDSPRQGTPYEQYF. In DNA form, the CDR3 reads TGTGCCAGCAGCCAAGATTCCCCCCGACAGGGGACACCCTACGAGCAGTACTTC.

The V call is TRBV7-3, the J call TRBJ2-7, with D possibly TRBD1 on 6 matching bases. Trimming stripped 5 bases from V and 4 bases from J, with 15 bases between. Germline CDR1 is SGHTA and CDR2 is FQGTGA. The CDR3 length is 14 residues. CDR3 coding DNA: TGTGCCAGCAGCAGTCCGGGACAACCGTACGAGCAGTACTTC. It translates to CASSSPGQPYEQYF.

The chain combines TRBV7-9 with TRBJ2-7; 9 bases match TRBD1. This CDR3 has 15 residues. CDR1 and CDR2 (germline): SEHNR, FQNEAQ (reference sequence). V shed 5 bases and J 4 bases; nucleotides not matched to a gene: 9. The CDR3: CASSNRDRVGYEQYF. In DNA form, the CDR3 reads TGTGCCAGCAGCAACCGGGACAGGGTCGGGTACGAGCAGTACTTC.

CDR3: CASSLGRGVSGEQYF. As DNA, the CDR3 is TGTGCCAGCAGCTTAGGCAGGGGGGTCTCGGGCGAGCAGTACTTC. V and J are TRBV11-2 and TRBJ2-7; D might be TRBD1 (7 bases). The germline CDR1 and CDR2 sequences are SGHAT and FQNNGV. This CDR3 comprises 15 residues. V was cut by 1 base and J by 6 bases, with 16 bases left in between.

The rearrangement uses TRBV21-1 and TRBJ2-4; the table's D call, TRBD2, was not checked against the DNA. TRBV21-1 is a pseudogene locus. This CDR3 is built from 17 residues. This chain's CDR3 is CASSVPGTELAKNIQYF. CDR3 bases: TGTGCCAGCAGCGTCCCCGGGACTGAGCTAGCCAAAAACATTCAGTACTTC.

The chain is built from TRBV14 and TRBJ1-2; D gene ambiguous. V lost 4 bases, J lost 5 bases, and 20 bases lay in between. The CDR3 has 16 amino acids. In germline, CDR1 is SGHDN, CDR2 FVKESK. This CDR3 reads CASSPAFIVLDYGYTF. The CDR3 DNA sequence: TGTGCCAGCAGCCCCGCTTTTATAGTTTTGGATTATGGCTACACCTTC.

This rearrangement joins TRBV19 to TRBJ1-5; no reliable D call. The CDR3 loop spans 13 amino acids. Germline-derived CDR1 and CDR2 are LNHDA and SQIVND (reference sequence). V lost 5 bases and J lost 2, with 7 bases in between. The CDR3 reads CASSLRGNQPQHF. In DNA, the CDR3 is TGTGCCAGTAGTTTAAGGGGCAATCAGCCCCAGCATTTT.

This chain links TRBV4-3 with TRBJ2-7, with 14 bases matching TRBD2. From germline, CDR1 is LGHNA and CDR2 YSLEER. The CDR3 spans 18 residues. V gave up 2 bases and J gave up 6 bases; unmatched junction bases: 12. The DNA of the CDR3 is TGCGCCAGCAGCCAAAAATCAGTTGGGACTAGCGGGAGACGCGAGCAGTACTTC. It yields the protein CASSQKSVGTSGRREQYF.

The CDR3 spells CASSFDRGAEAFF. CDR3 coding DNA: TGTGCCAGCAGTTTTGACAGGGGGGCTGAAGCTTTCTTT. The chain has TRBV27 and TRBJ1-1, with 9 bases lining up with TRBD1. Germline CDR1 reads MNHEY; CDR2 reads SMNVEV (reference sequence). Unmatched junction bases numbered 2, after V lost 3 bases and J lost 6 bases. There are 13 residues in the CDR3.

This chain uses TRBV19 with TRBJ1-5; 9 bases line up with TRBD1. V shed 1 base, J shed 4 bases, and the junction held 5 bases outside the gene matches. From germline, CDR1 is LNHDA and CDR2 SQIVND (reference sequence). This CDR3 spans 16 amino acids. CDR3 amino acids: CASSIAAGTGNQPQHF. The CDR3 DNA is TGTGCCAGTAGTATAGCCGCCGGGACAGGGAATCAGCCCCAGCATTTT.

Here the CDR3 reads CASSTPRDRANEKLFF. CDR3 in DNA: TGTGCCAGCAGTACCCCCCGGGACAGAGCTAATGAAAAACTGTTTTTT. The chain carries TRBV28 and TRBJ1-4; 7 nucleotides line up with TRBD1. From germline, CDR1 is MDHEN and CDR2 SYDVKM. Unmatched junction bases numbered 9, after V lost 5 bases and J lost 3 bases. CDR3 length equals 16 residues.

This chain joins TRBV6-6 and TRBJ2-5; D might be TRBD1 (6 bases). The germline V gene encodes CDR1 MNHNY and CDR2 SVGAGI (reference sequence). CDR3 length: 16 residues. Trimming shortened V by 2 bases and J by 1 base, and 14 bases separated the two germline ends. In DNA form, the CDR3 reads TGTGCCAGCAGTTACCCCGGAACAGGGCCCCAAGAGACCCAGTACTTC. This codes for CASSYPGTGPQETQYF.